Listed below are T cell receptor beta chains from one sample, sequenced in a study of blood T cell repertoires in COVID-19. Assay: immunoSEQ multiplex PCR; the TCRdb copy retains only in-frame clones and omits some. Among fewer than 50,000 clones listed, approximately 69% were seen once. The specimen sequenced was peripheral blood. The receptors were gathered from a man aged 70 or older with COVID-19, enrolled during active disease. Each CDR3 is given with its conserved first and last residue. D genes are given only for firm matches. Expanded clones are given a class, and other clones once, few, many or no size at all.

- TRBJ2-7 TRBV3-1/TRBV3-2 - CASSRPGTLYEQYF TGTGCCAGCAGCCGCCCCGGGACTCTTTACGAGCAGTACTTC
- TRBJ2-7 TRBV5-1 - CASSLAGVRFSYEQYF TGCGCCAGCAGCTTAGCCGGTGTGAGGTTCTCCTACGAGCAGTACTTC
- TRBJ2-7 TRBV3-1/TRBV3-2 - CASSQDPAGPTYEQYF TGTGCCAGCAGCCAAGATCCGGCAGGCCCTACCTACGAGCAGTACTTC
- TRBJ2-7 TRBV19 - CASSHLGDTYEQYF TGTGCCAGTAGCCATCTAGGGGATACCTACGAGCAGTACTTC
- TRBJ1-2 TRBV29-1 medium-sized CSGIGSYGYTF TGCAGCGGAATCGGGAGCTATGGCTACACCTTC
- TRBJ2-1 TRBV10-3 few CAISDGPYNEQFF TGTGCCATCAGTGATGGGCCTTACAATGAGCAGTTCTTC
- TRBJ2-5 TRBV21-1 - CASSKEKSQETQYF TGTGCCAGCAGCAAAGAAAAGAGCCAAGAGACCCAGTACTTC
- TRBJ1-5 TRBV4-1 - CASRESHMNNQPQHF TGCGCCAGCAGAGAAAGCCATATGAACAATCAGCCCCAGCATTTT
TRBD1 TRBJ2-7 TRBV5-1 - CASSEGARGEQYF TGCGCCAGCAGCGAGGGGGCCAGGGGCGAGCAGTACTTC
- TRBJ1-4 TRBV19 - CASSLSAGTTNEKLFF TGTGCCAGTAGTCTATCAGCAGGGACTACTAATGAAAAACTGTTTTTT
TRBD1 TRBJ2-5 TRBV5-1 few CASSSPGQGEETQYF TGCGCCAGCAGCTCACCGGGACAGGGGGAAGAGACCCAGTACTTC
TRBD1 TRBJ1-4 TRBV11-2 once CASSLYRDRNNEKLFF TGTGCCAGCAGCCTCTACCGGGACAGGAATAATGAAAAACTGTTTTTT
TRBD2 TRBJ2-1 TRBV7-9 - CASSRGGLEQFF TGTGCCAGCAGCCGGGGGGGCCTCGAGCAGTTCTTC
- TRBJ2-7 TRBV3-1/TRBV3-2 - CASSLQAGDYEQYF TGTGCCAGCAGCCTCCAGGCCGGGGATTACGAGCAGTACTTC
TRBD1 TRBJ1-2 TRBV24-1 few CATSEAGTAIYGYTF TGTGCCACCAGTGAGGCCGGGACAGCCATCTATGGCTACACCTTC
- TRBJ2-7 TRBV25-1 - CASSDLPGNRNEQYF TGTGCCAGCAGTGATCTTCCCGGGAACCGAAACGAGCAGTACTTC
TRBD2 TRBJ2-7 TRBV27 - CASSLTTSGPVLQYEQYF TGTGCCAGCAGTTTAACGACTAGCGGACCGGTTTTACAATACGAGCAGTACTTC
- TRBJ1-2 TRBV19 few CASSIGGDSIYGYTF TGTGCCAGTAGTATTGGGGGGGACTCGATCTATGGCTACACCTTC
TRBD1 TRBJ2-2 TRBV5-1 - CASSQLTGIFTGELFF TGCGCCAGCAGCCAATTGACAGGGATCTTCACCGGGGAGCTGTTTTTT
- TRBJ2-3 TRBV19 - CASEGDTQYF TGTGCCTCAGAGGGAGATACGCAGTATTTT
TRBD1 TRBJ2-2 TRBV10-3 - CAIRRGQTNTGELFF TGTGCCATCAGACGGGGACAGACGAACACCGGGGAGCTGTTTTTT
- TRBJ2-1 TRBV6-2/TRBV6-3 - CASSYSRSGNEQFF TGTGCCAGCAGTTACTCCCGGTCCGGGAATGAGCAGTTCTTC
- TRBJ1-2 TRBV6-5 once CASSRTAQNYGYTF TGTGCCAGCAGTCGGACAGCGCAAAACTATGGCTACACCTTC
- TRBJ1-5 TRBV30 medium-sized CAWSPESNQPQHF TGTGCCTGGAGTCCCGAGAGCAATCAGCCCCAGCATTTT
TRBD1 TRBJ1-5 TRBV2 - CAVGGGSNQPQHF TGTGCCGTAGGGGGCGGGAGCAATCAGCCCCAGCATTTT
- TRBJ1-1 TRBV29-1 - CSVTMHRQKNTEAFF TGCAGCGTTACCATGCACAGGCAGAAGAACACTGAAGCTTTCTTT
TRBD1 TRBJ1-2 TRBV19 - CASSYPGQGALDYGYTF TGTGCCAGTTCATATCCGGGACAGGGGGCATTAGACTATGGCTACACCTTC
TRBD1 TRBJ1-5 TRBV6-2/TRBV6-3 - CASSYSGTGRPQHF TGTGCCAGCAGTTACTCCGGGACAGGGAGGCCCCAGCATTTT
- TRBJ1-2 TRBV3-1/TRBV3-2 few CASSPTGSSSYTF TGTGCCAGCAGCCCCACAGGGTCCTCCAGCTACACCTTC
- TRBJ1-4 TRBV29-1 - CSVGEDTEKLFF TGCAGCGTTGGTGAGGACACGGAAAAACTGTTTTTT
- TRBJ2-2 TRBV19 - CASRVMGALVGGELFF TGTGCCAGTAGAGTCATGGGGGCCTTAGTAGGCGGGGAGCTGTTTTTT
TRBD2 TRBJ2-7 TRBV30 few CAWSLGGEQYF TGTGCCTGGAGTCTCGGGGGGGAGCAGTACTTC
- TRBJ2-7 TRBV5-1 once CASNPSGIGEQYF TGCGCCAGCAACCCGTCAGGGATCGGCGAGCAGTACTTC
TRBD1 TRBJ2-1 TRBV29-1 - CSASTGGTYNEQFF TGCAGCGCTTCGACAGGGGGCACCTACAATGAGCAGTTCTTC
TRBD2 TRBJ2-5 TRBV19 - CASSMIGRLAGETQYF TGTGCCAGTAGTATGATCGGGCGGCTAGCGGGAGAGACCCAGTACTTC
- TRBJ1-6 TRBV27 - CASSLLVTGFASPLHF TGTGCCAGCAGTTTATTAGTAACGGGGTTCGCTTCACCCCTCCACTTT
TRBD1 TRBJ2-1 TRBV27 - CASSKGQVQFF TGTGCCAGCAGTAAGGGACAGGTGCAGTTCTTC
- TRBJ1-2 TRBV29-1 once CSVEGASYGYTF TGCAGCGTTGAGGGGGCAAGCTATGGCTACACCTTC
TRBD1 TRBJ1-1 TRBV7-9 - CASSQSAGGRTFF TGTGCCAGCAGCCAAAGCGCAGGGGGGAGGACTTTCTTT
TRBD1 TRBJ2-7 TRBV27 - CASSHIRGRFDEQYF TGTGCCAGCAGTCATATCAGGGGGAGATTCGACGAGCAGTACTTC
- TRBJ1-5 TRBV7-9 few CASSLASNQPQHF TGTGCCAGCAGCTTGGCTAGCAATCAGCCCCAGCATTTT
TRBD1 TRBJ1-3 TRBV12-3/TRBV12-4 - CASHGTAGNTIYF TGTGCCAGCCATGGGACAGCAGGAAACACCATATATTTT
- TRBJ2-2 TRBV5-6 - CASSLYGELFF TGTGCCAGCAGCTTATATGGGGAGCTGTTTTTT
- TRBJ2-1 TRBV28 few CASLRGTSTYNEQFF TGTGCCAGCTTAAGGGGGACCTCTACCTACAATGAGCAGTTCTTC
- TRBJ1-1 TRBV18 - CASSPQTGTEAFF TGTGCCAGCTCACCCCAGACAGGAACTGAAGCTTTCTTT
TRBD2 TRBJ2-1 TRBV5-1 - CASSLGLAGVNEQFF TGCGCCAGCAGCCTGGGACTAGCGGGAGTCAATGAGCAGTTCTTC
TRBD2 TRBJ2-3 TRBV11-2 once CASSLGSSGGAVDTQYF TGTGCCAGCAGCTTAGGGAGTAGCGGGGGGGCCGTAGATACGCAGTATTTT
- TRBJ1-1 TRBV7-9 once CASSTGTREAEAFF TGTGCCAGCAGCACAGGGACCCGGGAGGCTGAAGCTTTCTTT
- TRBJ2-1 TRBV15 - CATSKSTEITYNEQFF TGTGCCACCAGCAAGTCGACAGAGATTACCTACAATGAGCAGTTCTTC
- TRBJ1-6 TRBV30 - CAWSARDNSPLHF TGTGCCTGGAGTGCACGGGATAATTCACCCCTCCACTTT
- TRBJ2-7 TRBV18 few CASSPAWREGEQYF TGTGCCAGCTCACCAGCTTGGAGGGAAGGCGAGCAGTACTTC
- TRBJ1-3 TRBV9 few CASSRGPSGNTIYF TGTGCCAGCAGCAGGGGTCCCTCTGGAAACACCATATATTTT
TRBD1 TRBJ1-2 TRBV6-1 - CASSETGGPRYGYTF TGTGCCAGCAGTGAAACAGGGGGTCCTCGGTATGGCTACACCTTC
- TRBJ2-5 TRBV27 - CASSFSPGGGETQYF TGTGCCAGCAGTTTCAGCCCGGGGGGCGGAGAGACCCAGTACTTC